Listed here are 22 T cell receptor beta chains from one sample, sequenced in a study of identical twins. TCRdb recomputed calls from the 5' RACE reads with MiXCR, one row per CDR3 protein. The sample contains 600,000 to 800,000 distinct CDR3 sequences, about 20% of which appear only once. Another study also made use of these data, one on T cells expressing NK-cell markers.

Material for sequencing was PBMCs. The source of these receptors is a woman younger than 30 in good health.

The chain carries TRBV3-1 and TRBJ1-1; D uncertain. The CDR3 has 12 amino acids. Trimming removed 0 bases from V and 11 bases from J, with 10 bases in between. CDR1 and CDR2 (germline): LGHDT, YNNKEL (reference sequence). The CDR3 protein is CASSQDSRLAFF. CDR3 nucleotide sequence: TGTGCCAGCAGCCAAGATAGCCGGTTGGCTTTCTTT.

The J gene is TRBJ2-5, the V gene TRBV20-1, with a tentative D call TRBD2 (6 bases). CDR3 length: 13 residues. Germline V gives CDR1 DFQATT, CDR2 SNEGSKA (reference sequence). V was trimmed by 7 bases and J by 4 bases, leaving 16 bases between them. CDR3 in amino acids: CSVQRGAIETQYF. The DNA of the CDR3 is TGCAGTGTACAGCGCGGGGCAATAGAGACCCAGTACTTC.

V is TRBV12-3 or TRBV12-4 and J is TRBJ1-4; no clear D gene. Trimming cost V 6 bases and J 4 bases, with 12 bases left between them. The length of the CDR3 is 14 residues. CDR3 amino acids: CASRVQTVNEKLFF. CDR3 in DNA: TGTGCCAGCAGGGTACAGACCGTTAATGAAAAACTGTTTTTT.

This chain uses TRBV7-6 with TRBJ2-7; 8 bases are a match to TRBD2. V was pared by 1 base and J by 5 bases, with 10 bases of the junction left unmatched. This CDR3 is built from 16 residues. CDR1 and CDR2 (germline): SGHVS, FNYEAQ. The CDR3 DNA reads TGTGCCAGCAGCTTAGAGGCTAGCGGGCGTCACGACGAGCAGTACTTC. Its translation is CASSLEASGRHDEQYF.

V is TRBV20-1 and J is TRBJ2-1; 10 nucleotides match TRBD2. The trim removed 4 bases at V and 8 bases at J, leaving 11 bases unmatched. This CDR3 contains 15 residues. CDR1 DFQATT and CDR2 SNEGSKA come from the germline V gene (reference sequence). The CDR3 bases are TGCAGTGCTAACCAACTAGCGGGATTGGGCGATGAGCAGTTCTTC. Translated, it gives CSANQLAGLGDEQFF.

The V and J genes are TRBV7-9 and TRBJ2-3; no firm D call. CDR1 and CDR2 from the germline V gene are SEHNR and FQNEAQ (reference sequence). V gave up 5 bases and J gave up 0 bases, with 12 bases separating them. The CDR3 runs 15 residues. For the CDR3, the DNA is TGTGCCAGCAGCAAATTAAGCACTAGCACAGATACGCAGTATTTT. Translation gives CASSKLSTSTDTQYF. Looking up the rest from reference TRBV7-9 and TRBJ2-3 gives the full variable domain: DTGVSQNPRHKITKRGQNVTFRCDPISEHNRLYWYRQTLGQGPEFLTYFQNEAQLEKSRLLSDRFSAERPKGSFSTLEIQRTEQGDSAMYLCASSKLSTSTDTQYFGPGTRLTVL.

This sequence joins TRBV5-1 and TRBJ2-7; D remains ambiguous. Trimming pared 0 bases from V and 3 bases from J, leaving 10 bases between. Germline CDR1 reads SGHRS; CDR2 reads YFSETQ. The CDR3 spans 14 residues. CDR3: CASSLDPAFYEQYF. CDR3 DNA sequence: TGCGCCAGCAGCTTGGATCCGGCTTTCTACGAGCAGTACTTC.

The CDR3 coding sequence is TGCGCCAGCAGCCAGGGACAGGGTGAAGCTTTCTTT. Amino acid sequence: CASSQGQGEAFF. The rearrangement uses TRBV4-1 and TRBJ1-1, with 9 bases identical to TRBD1. Germline lookup yields CDR1 MGHRA and CDR2 YSYEKL. The ends lost 3 bases at V and 7 bases at J; junction bases unmatched: 0. This CDR3 comprises 12 residues.

This clonotype was counted a few times. This rearrangement joins TRBV20-1 to TRBJ2-3; 8 positions match TRBD2. The CDR3 consists of 16 residues. The germline V gene encodes CDR1 DFQATT and CDR2 SNEGSKA (reference sequence). J was trimmed by 1 base and V by 1 base; bases with no gene match: 7. The CDR3 region has the DNA TGCAGTGCTAGAGTTGGACCAGCGGGGGGCACAGATACGCAGTATTTT. Translated, it gives CSARVGPAGGTDTQYF.

The chain recombines TRBV29-1 with TRBJ2-2, with D possibly being TRBD1 (6 bases). Germline V CDR1 and CDR2: SQVTM, ANQGSEA. The V gene lost 4 bases and the J gene lost 1 base, with 10 bases spanning the gap. The CDR3 has 14 residues. The chain's CDR3 is CSVARGQNTGELFF. CDR3 sequence (DNA): TGCAGCGTTGCCAGGGGACAGAACACCGGGGAGCTGTTTTTT.

The table lists this clonotype with many counts. J is TRBJ1-2 and V is TRBV20-1; the D gene is possibly TRBD1 (5 bases). Germline CDR1 is DFQATT and CDR2 is SNEGSKA (reference sequence). The CDR3 has 12 amino acids. Trimming took 6 bases from V and 3 from J, leaving 11 bases between them. The CDR3 loop is CSAMTDDYGYTF. The DNA for the CDR3 is TGCAGTGCCATGACAGACGACTATGGCTACACCTTC.

The chain is built from TRBV20-1 and TRBJ2-7; 7 nucleotides line up with TRBD2. This CDR3 spans 11 amino acids. Germline V lookup: CDR1 DFQATT, CDR2 SNEGSKA (reference sequence). V lost 5 bases to trimming and J lost 5 bases; unmatched junction nucleotides: 3. The CDR3 coding sequence is TGCAGTGCTTTGACTAGCAACGAGCAGTACTTC. Translated: CSALTSNEQYF.

The V gene is TRBV6-4, the J gene TRBJ2-1, with 10 positions matching TRBD1. This CDR3 has 17 residues. Germline lookup yields CDR1 MRHNA and CDR2 SNTAGT. Trimming removed 3 bases from V and 0 bases from J; junction bases left unmatched: 5. The CDR3 region has the DNA TGTGCCAGCAGTGAAAGGGGGACAGGGGCCTCCTACAATGAGCAGTTCTTC. Translated, it gives CASSERGTGASYNEQFF.

The chain employs TRBV29-1 and TRBJ2-3; D is possibly TRBD1 or TRBD2 (5 bases each). The germline V and J ends were trimmed by 3 bases and 3 bases, with 13 bases remaining between them. Looked up from germline, CDR1 is SQVTM and CDR2 is ANQGSEA. CDR3 length: 14 amino acids. The CDR3 sequence: CSVERGRETDTQYF. The CDR3 DNA reads as TGCAGCGTTGAGAGGGGCAGAGAGACAGATACGCAGTATTTT.

The V call is TRBV5-1, the J call TRBJ2-5; tentative D call: TRBD1 (6 bases). Per germline, CDR1 SGHRS and CDR2 YFSETQ. V gave up 2 bases and J gave up 5 bases, with 16 bases separating them. The CDR3 is 15 amino acids. CDR3: CASSFATGRGETQYF. The CDR3 DNA is TGCGCCAGCAGCTTCGCGACAGGCCGAGGGGAGACCCAGTACTTC.

V gene TRBV12-3 or TRBV12-4 combines with J gene TRBJ2-5; D may be TRBD1 (6 bases). The CDR3 is 15 residues long. V lost 4 bases to trimming and J lost 2 bases, with 14 bases between them. CDR3 region: CASSSGSQGQETQYF. CDR3 coding DNA: TGTGCCAGCAGTTCCGGGTCACAGGGACAAGAGACCCAGTACTTC.

J is TRBJ2-7 and V is TRBV29-1; 8 bases align to TRBD1. From germline, CDR1 is SQVTM and CDR2 ANQGSEA. The CDR3 has 13 residues. Trimming removed 3 bases from V and 4 bases from J; junction bases left unmatched: 5. The CDR3 spells CSVEGTGLYEQYF. In DNA, the CDR3 is TGCAGCGTTGAGGGGACAGGTCTTTACGAGCAGTACTTC.

V and J are TRBV6-5 and TRBJ2-2; the match to TRBD1 covers 7 bases. CDR3 size: 14 residues. The germline V gene has CDR1 MNHEY and CDR2 SVGAGI. The V segment lost 4 bases and the J segment 6 bases; nucleotides outside the gene matches: 5. Written as DNA, the CDR3 is TGTGCCAGCAGTTTGGACAGGTTTGCCGGGGAGCTGTTTTTT. This sequence encodes CASSLDRFAGELFF.

The chain carries TRBV12-3 or TRBV12-4 and TRBJ2-3, with 7 bases fitting TRBD2. This CDR3 contains 16 residues. V was pared by 1 base and J by 0 bases, with 4 bases of the junction left unmatched. The CDR3 reads CASSLGTRLSTDTQYF. For the CDR3, the DNA is TGTGCCAGCAGTTTAGGGACTAGACTTAGCACAGATACGCAGTATTTT.

This clonotype came up a few times. The rearrangement uses TRBV15 and TRBJ2-1; TRBD2 might be the D (5 bases). The CDR3 runs to 12 residues. Germline CDR1 is LNHNV and CDR2 is YYDKDF (reference sequence). V was shortened by 0 bases and J by 10 bases, with 7 bases between the two germline ends. For the CDR3, the DNA is TGTGCCACCAGCAGAGATATAGCGGAGCAGTTCTTC. This sequence encodes CATSRDIAEQFF.

This clonotype was seen a few times. The V and J genes are TRBV12-3 or TRBV12-4 and TRBJ2-1, with TRBD2 matching over 7 bases. The V segment lost 2 bases and the J segment 6 bases; nucleotides outside the gene matches: 22. The CDR3 has 20 amino acids. DNA of the CDR3: TGTGCCAGCAGTTTATATCCCGCCCCCTCGGAGCGGGGATTCAGCAATGAGCAGTTCTTC. Translated, it gives CASSLYPAPSERGFSNEQFF.

This clonotype was detected a few times. The J gene is TRBJ2-3, the V gene TRBV2; a possible D gene is TRBD1 (6 bases). V dropped 3 bases and J dropped 3 bases, with 7 bases sitting between them. CDR3 size: 13 residues. Per germline, CDR1 SNHLY and CDR2 FYNNEI. The CDR3 sequence is CASSDQGTDTQYF. DNA for the CDR3: TGTGCCAGCAGTGATCAGGGGACAGATACGCAGTATTTT. The whole variable domain, remainder taken from reference TRBV2 and TRBJ2-3, is EPEVTQTPSHQVTQMGQEVILRCVPISNHLYFYWYRQILGQKVEFLVSFYNNEISEKSEIFDDQFSVERPDGSNFTLKIRSTKLEDSAMYFCASSDQGTDTQYFGPGTRLTVL.